This T cell receptor (beta chain) was sequenced during a study of T cells after yellow fever vaccination. Germline CDR1 DFQATT, CDR2 SNEGSKA (reference sequence). The CDR3 sequence is 13 residues long. V was pared by 5 bases and J by 4 bases, with 12 bases between. TCR cDNA was made by 5'RACE template switching, adding a universal primer site and UMIs. TCRdb reprocessed the 5' RACE reads via MiXCR and lists one record per CDR3 protein. Of under 250,000 distinct CDR3 sequences in the sample, roughly 3.3% were seen once. This clonotype was seen a handful of times. This receptor was obtained from a young man who received the YFV17D yellow fever vaccine. The source was CD4+ T cells sorted from PBMCs, collected 10 days after the yellow fever booster vaccination. This chain links TRBV20-1 with TRBJ1-5, with D tentatively TRBD1 (6 bases). The CDR3 is CSAPRGGNQPQHF. For the CDR3, the DNA is TGCAGTGCTCCCAGGGGAGGGAATCAGCCCCAGCATTTT.